A selection of T cell receptor beta chains follows, all from one sample in a study of blood T cell repertoires in COVID-19. Using immunoSEQ multiplex PCR, the repertoire was profiled, and TCRdb retains in-frame clones only, with some absent. Altogether roughly 200,000 clones are present, about 91% being singletons, with the ten largest covering approximately 2.1%. Sequenced sample: PBMCs or T cells enriched from blood (not recorded which). The receptor set was obtained from a woman aged 40 to 50 with acute COVID-19. CDR3s leave out the opening cysteine and the closing phenylalanine or tryptophan. Fields, in order: V gene, J gene, CDR3 protein.

v_call: TRBV5-4; j_call: TRBJ1-2; cdr3_aa: ASSSQGSVLANYGYT
v_call: TRBV29-1; j_call: TRBJ2-2; cdr3_aa: SVTSGRGSGELF
v_call: TRBV18; j_call: TRBJ2-2; cdr3_aa: ASSPPRLADSGELF
v_call: TRBV19; j_call: TRBJ2-3; cdr3_aa: ASSISGGRAGTDTQY
v_call: TRBV7-6; j_call: TRBJ2-1; cdr3_aa: ASSPIRGEQF
v_call: TRBV18; j_call: TRBJ2-3; cdr3_aa: ASSPSARGPTDTQY
v_call: TRBV3-1/TRBV3-2; j_call: TRBJ2-3; cdr3_aa: ASSQDTTSTDTQY
v_call: TRBV27; j_call: TRBJ2-6; cdr3_aa: ASSSSGGGQGGANVLT
v_call: TRBV2; j_call: TRBJ2-7; cdr3_aa: ASSVERRGEQY
v_call: TRBV6-5; j_call: TRBJ2-2; cdr3_aa: ASSLQGARTGELF
v_call: TRBV27; j_call: TRBJ1-6; cdr3_aa: ASSFQMRESYNSPLH